These T cell receptor beta chains were read from a single sample in a study of blood T cell repertoires in COVID-19. Data came from immunoSEQ multiplex PCR; TCRdb stores just in-frame clones and leaves some out. The sample consists of 250,000 to 300,000 clones, roughly 84% of them appearing once. Material: PBMCs or T cells enriched from blood (not recorded which). The receptors shown here come from a man aged 45-65 years who had recovered from COVID-19. Each CDR3 is given with its conserved first and last residue. Fields, in order: D gene, V gene, clone size, J gene, CDR3 protein, CDR3 DNA. A D gene is named only where the DNA matches it firmly. A clone size is listed for some rows: how often the clone was seen (once, few, many), or a class if it is expanded.

d_gene: .; v_gene: TRBV18; abundance: few; j_gene: TRBJ1-1; CDR3aa: CASSPTGVEAFF; CDR3nt: TGTGCCAGCTCACCGACCGGGGTGGAAGCTTTCTTT
d_gene: TRBD1; v_gene: TRBV5-1; abundance: .; j_gene: TRBJ2-7; CDR3aa: CASSPGQGSYEQYF; CDR3nt: TGCGCCAGCAGCCCCGGACAGGGATCCTACGAGCAGTACTTC
d_gene: .; v_gene: TRBV30; abundance: .; j_gene: TRBJ1-1; CDR3aa: CAWTPRRTEAFF; CDR3nt: TGTGCCTGGACCCCCCGGAGGACTGAAGCTTTCTTT
d_gene: .; v_gene: TRBV28; abundance: .; j_gene: TRBJ1-2; CDR3aa: CASSLSDRNYGYTF; CDR3nt: TGTGCCAGCAGTTTGTCCGACAGAAACTATGGCTACACCTTC
d_gene: TRBD2; v_gene: TRBV2; abundance: .; j_gene: TRBJ2-5; CDR3aa: CASSEEAGGPETQYF; CDR3nt: TGTGCCAGCAGTGAAGAGGCGGGGGGGCCGGAGACCCAGTACTTC
d_gene: TRBD2; v_gene: TRBV27; abundance: .; j_gene: TRBJ2-7; CDR3aa: CASSTGTSGSTYEQYF; CDR3nt: TGTGCCAGCAGTACGGGGACTAGCGGGAGCACGTACGAGCAGTACTTC
d_gene: TRBD2; v_gene: TRBV27; abundance: .; j_gene: TRBJ2-1; CDR3aa: CASSSLAGVYNEQFF; CDR3nt: TGTGCCAGCAGTTCATTAGCGGGAGTCTACAATGAGCAGTTCTTC
d_gene: .; v_gene: TRBV7-2; abundance: .; j_gene: TRBJ1-2; CDR3aa: CASSLGLRVGYTF; CDR3nt: TGTGCCAGCAGCTTGGGGTTGAGGGTTGGCTACACCTTC
d_gene: TRBD1; v_gene: TRBV5-1; abundance: .; j_gene: TRBJ1-1; CDR3aa: CASSDTGGVSEAFF; CDR3nt: TGCGCCAGCAGCGATACAGGGGGAGTTAGTGAAGCTTTCTTT
d_gene: TRBD2; v_gene: TRBV10-2; abundance: .; j_gene: TRBJ2-1; CDR3aa: CASSDLLAGGHEQFF; CDR3nt: TGCGCCAGCAGCGACCTACTAGCGGGAGGACATGAGCAGTTCTTC
d_gene: .; v_gene: TRBV15; abundance: .; j_gene: TRBJ1-2; CDR3aa: CATSEGGFIYGYTF; CDR3nt: TGTGCCACCAGCGAAGGAGGGTTTATCTATGGCTACACCTTC